This TCR beta chain was identified in a study of identical twins. Overall study findings and caveats: Twins shared beta out-of-frame sequences in excess, but this excess was weaker. There were fewer insertions in abundant cord blood beta clonotypes, but memory repertoires showed no such pattern.

Unique molecular identifiers were present on the cDNA, which also gained a universal primer site by template switching. In TCRdb, the 5' RACE reads were re-called with MiXCR into one record per CDR3 protein. The table records about 530,000 distinct CDR3 sequences, more than 20% of them present only once. V was pared by 0 bases and J by 2 bases, with 12 bases between. The CDR3 has 15 residues. Germline V lookup: CDR1 DFQATT, CDR2 SNEGSKA (reference sequence). As regards this clonotype: Its antigen is still unknown.

The same data also contributed to another study, on yellow fever vaccine responses in identical twins.

This sequence joins TRBV20-1 and TRBJ2-3; the D call may be TRBD1 or TRBD2 (5 bases each). This clonotype was obtained from a woman under 30 in good health. Source material: CD4+ T cells sorted from blood. DNA of the CDR3: TGCAGTGCTAGAGAAGGGACGGCCTACACAGATACGCAGTATTTT. It encodes CSAREGTAYTDTQYF.